This passage covers 25 T cell receptor beta chains from one sample sequenced in a study of identical twins. One entry per CDR3 protein results from TCRdb running MiXCR on the 5' RACE reads. The table lists fewer than 550,000 distinct CDR3 sequences, around 15% of them singletons. These data were also filed under a second study, of yellow fever vaccine responses in identical twins.

The sample consisted of CD4+ T cells sorted from blood. Receptors were obtained from a woman under 30 in good health.

This chain uses TRBV27 with TRBJ2-5; TRBD2 matches 10 bases. The CDR3 covers 15 residues. V dropped 3 bases and J dropped 5; count of bases not matched to a gene: 6. The germline V gene has CDR1 MNHEY and CDR2 SMNVEV (reference sequence). CDR3 in amino acids: CASSFIQREGETQYF. The CDR3 coding sequence is TGTGCCAGCAGTTTTATCCAGCGGGAGGGGGAGACCCAGTACTTC.

V is TRBV6-5 and J is TRBJ1-2; no definite D call. V lost 0 bases and J 1 base, leaving 9 bases between the germline ends. Germline V lookup: CDR1 MNHEY, CDR2 SVGAGI. The CDR3 spans 15 residues. CDR3 bases: TGTGCCAGCAGTTACTCGCGGGATATTAACTATGGCTACACCTTC. This encodes CASSYSRDINYGYTF.

This clonotype was seen ten or more times. V is TRBV12-3 or TRBV12-4 and J is TRBJ2-5, with D hard to call. Deletions cut 6 bases from V and 5 bases from J, with 16 bases between. The CDR3 covers 14 residues. In nucleotides, the CDR3 is TGTGCCAGCAGCCCGGACCCCGTCGGGGAGACCCAGTACTTC. This codes for CASSPDPVGETQYF.

This sequence joins TRBV18 and TRBJ2-7; 8 nucleotides line up with TRBD1. This CDR3 is built from 16 residues. The V gene end was trimmed by 3 bases and the J gene end by 2 bases; junction bases not matched to a gene: 9. Germline V CDR1 and CDR2: KGHSH, LQKENI. The CDR3 nucleotides read TGTGCCAGCTCACCTACTCTCGGGACAGGCCCCTACGAGCAGTACTTC. This sequence encodes CASSPTLGTGPYEQYF.

This clonotype has only a few counts. The chain couples TRBV4-1 to TRBJ2-1, with D perhaps TRBD1 (5 bases). Germline V gives CDR1 MGHRA, CDR2 YSYEKL. Trimming pared 2 bases from V and 5 bases from J, leaving 13 bases between. The CDR3 length is 15 residues. CDR3: CASSQPGNQNNEQFF. DNA for the CDR3: TGCGCCAGCAGCCAACCAGGGAACCAAAACAATGAGCAGTTCTTC.

The rearrangement uses TRBV14 and TRBJ2-2, with TRBD2 matching over 9 bases. The germline CDR1 and CDR2 sequences are SGHDN and FVKESK. CDR3 length equals 19 residues. V trimming: 0 bases; J trimming: 0 bases; junction bases outside the gene matches: 8. As DNA, the CDR3 is TGTGCCAGCAGCCAAGACCCCGGGGTAGCGGGAGCGAACACCGGGGAGCTGTTTTTT. It encodes CASSQDPGVAGANTGELFF.

This rearrangement joins TRBV20-1 to TRBJ2-5, with D unresolved. Germline values: CDR1 DFQATT, CDR2 SNEGSKA (reference sequence). The CDR3 spans 11 residues. Trimming left V 5 bases short and J 5 bases short, with 9 bases between. As DNA, the CDR3 is TGCAGTGCTGCGAACGGGGAGACCCAGTACTTC. It yields the protein CSAANGETQYF.

The chain couples TRBV20-1 to TRBJ2-5, with D unresolved. In germline, CDR1 is DFQATT, CDR2 SNEGSKA (reference sequence). There are 12 residues in the CDR3. Trimming left V 6 bases short and J 2 bases short, with 10 bases between. The CDR3 sequence is CSARNGQETQYF. CDR3 nucleotide sequence: TGCAGTGCGCGGAACGGACAAGAGACCCAGTACTTC.

This chain connects TRBV7-2 to TRBJ1-1; unclear D gene. Germline CDR1 SGHTA, CDR2 FQGNSA. The V end lost 3 bases, the J end lost 8 bases, and 7 bases lay between the germline ends. This CDR3 has 11 amino acids. CDR3 amino acids: CASSFYWEAFF. The CDR3 DNA follows: TGTGCCAGCAGCTTTTACTGGGAAGCTTTCTTT.

This clonotype occurred a few times. The V gene is TRBV27, the J gene TRBJ2-3, with D perhaps TRBD2 (6 bases). This CDR3 is 14 amino acids long. The V gene lost 6 bases and the J gene lost 2 bases, with 12 bases spanning the gap. Per the germline V gene, CDR1 is MNHEY and CDR2 is SMNVEV (reference sequence). Here the CDR3 reads CASRFSGDTDTQYF. As DNA, the CDR3 is TGTGCCAGCAGATTTAGCGGAGACACAGATACGCAGTATTTT.

Many counts were recorded for this clonotype. The rearrangement joins TRBV5-6 to TRBJ1-5; D might be TRBD1 (5 bases). With 0 bases removed from V and 4 bases from J, the gap between germline ends came to 14 bases. The CDR3 loop spans 16 amino acids. CDR1 is SGHDT, CDR2 YYEEEE, per germline. The CDR3 DNA sequence: TGTGCCAGCAGCTTGGGGGGGAGCTCCAAGAATCAGCCCCAGCATTTT. Translation gives CASSLGGSSKNQPQHF. Variable domain in full (rest from reference TRBV5-6 and TRBJ1-5): DAGVTQSPTHLIKTRGQQVTLRCSPKSGHDTVSWYQQALGQGPQFIFQYYEEEERQRGNFPDRFSGHQFPNYSSELNVNALLLGDSALYLCASSLGGSSKNQPQHFGDGTRLSIL.

This clonotype showed up just a few times. This rearrangement joins TRBV27 to TRBJ1-6; D might be TRBD1 (5 bases). CDR1 is MNHEY, CDR2 SMNVEV, per germline (reference sequence). V shed 5 bases and J shed 6 bases, with 23 bases lying between them. CDR3 size: 18 residues. CDR3 coding DNA: TGTGCCAGCAGTCCATACCCCCCAAGTGGGGGGTTTAATTCACCCCTCCACTTT. It encodes CASSPYPPSGGFNSPLHF.

In its sample, this clonotype was seen many times. The chain couples TRBV5-1 to TRBJ2-1; TRBD1 agrees at 9 bases. J lost 8 bases, V lost 4 bases, and 10 bases had no gene match. The CDR3 is made up of 15 amino acids. CDR1 SGHRS and CDR2 YFSETQ come from the germline V gene. CDR3 sequence reads: CASSIVTGQGHEQFF. DNA for the CDR3: TGCGCCAGCAGCATCGTTACGGGACAGGGTCATGAGCAGTTCTTC.

The V gene is TRBV7-9, the J gene TRBJ2-3, with TRBD2 matching over 13 bases. The J segment lost 5 bases and the V segment lost 5 bases, leaving 7 bases of the junction unmatched. Germline V lookup: CDR1 SEHNR, CDR2 FQNEAQ (reference sequence). CDR3 length: 16 residues. The DNA of the CDR3 is TGTGCCAGCAGCCCGACGACTAGCGGGGGGAGAGATACGCAGTATTTT. Its protein is CASSPTTSGGRDTQYF.

This clonotype was seen at least ten times. The rearrangement links TRBV25-1 to TRBJ2-7; 8 bases align to TRBD1. V lost 6 bases and J lost 3; bases outside the gene matches: 10. Germline V gene sequence: CDR1 MGHDK, CDR2 SYGVNS. The CDR3 loop spans 15 amino acids. DNA for the CDR3: TGTGCCAGCAGCCTCCGGGTACAGGGGGACTACGAGCAGTACTTC. It specifies CASSLRVQGDYEQYF.

This clonotype was observed at least ten times. The chain carries TRBV20-1 and TRBJ1-6, with TRBD1 matching 7 bases. J gave up 7 bases and V 5 bases, and 8 bases lay outside the gene matches. Per the germline V gene, CDR1 is DFQATT and CDR2 is SNEGSKA (reference sequence). The CDR3 has 14 amino acids. The CDR3 nucleotides read TGCAGTGCTCAACCGCGACAGGGCAATTCACCCCTCCACTTT. Translating gives CSAQPRQGNSPLHF.

This chain links TRBV11-3 with TRBJ2-1, with 9 bases that match TRBD2. From germline, CDR1 is SGHNT and CDR2 YENEEA. The CDR3 consists of 15 residues. The V and J ends lost 1 base and 10 bases, in that order; junction bases with no gene match: 8. The CDR3 sequence is CASSLVPSGDGEQFF. The CDR3 region has the DNA TGTGCCAGCAGCTTAGTCCCTAGCGGGGATGGGGAGCAGTTCTTC.

This rearrangement joins TRBV20-1 to TRBJ2-5; D perhaps matches TRBD1 (5 bases). With 1 base removed from V and 4 bases from J, the gap between germline ends came to 10 bases. The CDR3 length is 13 residues. Germline V gene data show CDR1 as DFQATT and CDR2 as SNEGSKA (reference sequence). The CDR3 DNA reads as TGCAGTGCTAGAGTTCCTGGGGCAGAGACCCAGTACTTC. This gives the protein CSARVPGAETQYF.

This chain connects TRBV20-1 to TRBJ2-3, with 7 bases identical to TRBD2. V dropped 5 bases and J dropped 1; count of bases not matched to a gene: 0. The CDR3 totals 12 residues. Per germline, CDR1 DFQATT and CDR2 SNEGSKA (reference sequence). The CDR3 DNA reads as TGCAGTGCTCGGGAGGGCACAGATACGCAGTATTTT. It encodes CSAREGTDTQYF.

The chain recombines TRBV5-1 with TRBJ2-1; no clear D gene. Per germline, CDR1 SGHRS and CDR2 YFSETQ. The CDR3 loop spans 14 amino acids. Trimming took 2 bases from V and 4 from J, leaving 10 bases between them. CDR3 in amino acids: CASSFRTEYNEQFF. The CDR3 bases are TGCGCCAGCAGCTTCCGAACAGAATACAATGAGCAGTTCTTC. Variable domain in full (rest from reference TRBV5-1 and TRBJ2-1): KAGVTQTPRYLIKTRGQQVTLSCSPISGHRSVSWYQQTPGQGLQFLFEYFSETQRNKGNFPGRFSGRQFSNSRSEMNVSTLELGDSALYLCASSFRTEYNEQFFGPGTRLTVL.

This clonotype was seen many times. This chain joins TRBV5-6 and TRBJ1-5; D unclear. Germline V gene lookup returns CDR1 SGHDT and CDR2 YYEEEE. V lost 4 bases, J lost 2 bases, and 13 bases lay in between. This CDR3 spans 15 amino acids. The CDR3 protein is CASSLTVAGNQPQHF. In nucleotides, the CDR3 is TGTGCCAGCAGCCTAACAGTAGCGGGCAATCAGCCCCAGCATTTT.

This clonotype has a count of ten or more. V is TRBV11-3 and J is TRBJ2-1, with TRBD1 as a possible D gene (5 bases). CDR1 is SGHNT and CDR2 is YENEEA in the germline V gene. Between the trimmed V and J ends, which lost 4 bases and 1 base, there was a span of 11 bases. The CDR3 totals 15 residues. CDR3 sequence reads: CASSSRAGSYNEQFF. DNA for the CDR3: TGTGCCAGCAGCTCCAGGGCTGGATCCTACAATGAGCAGTTCTTC.

The chain uses TRBV4-2 and TRBJ2-5; D may be TRBD1 (6 bases). Germline loops: CDR1 LGHNA, CDR2 YNFKEQ. V lost 3 bases and J lost 1, with 9 bases in between. The CDR3 is 14 amino acids. CDR3 nucleotides: TGTGCCAGCAGCCAGGCAGGGGTCCAAGAGACCCAGTACTTC. Amino acid sequence: CASSQAGVQETQYF.

This clonotype was seen a few times. The rearrangement links TRBV18 to TRBJ2-7; 7 nucleotides match TRBD1. CDR1 and CDR2 from the germline V gene are KGHSH and LQKENI. V lost 2 bases and J lost 3; bases outside the gene matches: 4. The CDR3 is 14 residues long. CDR3 protein: CASSPVTGSYEQYF. CDR3 DNA sequence: TGTGCCAGCTCACCAGTGACAGGGAGCTACGAGCAGTACTTC.

V and J are TRBV15 and TRBJ1-2; the D gene is possibly TRBD1 (6 bases). Trimming cost V 5 bases and J 3 bases, with 16 bases left between them. CDR3 size: 15 residues. Germline values: CDR1 LNHNV, CDR2 YYDKDF (reference sequence). CDR3: CATSGYREIDYGYTF. Written as DNA, the CDR3 is TGTGCCACCAGCGGATACAGGGAAATCGACTATGGCTACACCTTC.